This passage covers 17 T cell receptor beta chains from one sample sequenced in a study of T cells after yellow fever vaccination. TCRdb recomputed calls from the 5' RACE reads with MiXCR, one row per CDR3 protein. The profile covers about 96,000 distinct CDR3 sequences, with 8% to 10% appearing a single time and approximately 16% taken by the ten largest. The source was CD8+ T cells not binding an NS4B(214-222) dextramer, sorted from PBMCs, collected around 16 days after the first yellow fever vaccination. The source of these receptors is a man between 18 and 35 years old who received the YFV17D yellow fever vaccine.

The chain employs TRBV7-2 and TRBJ2-1; D remains ambiguous. Germline lookup yields CDR1 SGHTA and CDR2 FQGNSA. V lost 1 base and J lost 8, with 18 bases in between. The CDR3 totals 16 residues. CDR3 sequence (DNA): TGTGCCAGCAGCTTAGTCACAGAGCTAAAGGAAGATGAGCAGTTCTTC. As protein: CASSLVTELKEDEQFF.

This clonotype appeared many times. V and J are TRBV27 and TRBJ1-1; D gene ambiguous. Looked up from germline, CDR1 is MNHEY and CDR2 is SMNVEV (reference sequence). Trimming left V 0 bases short and J 7 bases short, with 9 bases between. The CDR3 covers 13 residues. CDR3 sequence (DNA): TGTGCCAGCAGTTTATCTAAGTGGAATGAAGCTTTCTTT. Its protein is CASSLSKWNEAFF.

V and J are TRBV2 and TRBJ2-7, with 9 bases that match TRBD1. After removal of 9 bases from V and 6 bases from J, the junction contained 12 bases not matched to a gene. The CDR3 has 14 amino acids. CDR1 is SNHLY, CDR2 FYNNEI, per germline. CDR3 amino acids: CARDRDRVSREQYF. In nucleotides, the CDR3 is TGTGCCAGGGACCGGGACAGGGTGTCCCGCGAGCAGTACTTC.

As to this clonotype: A single base separates this from a much larger clone, so it may be a read error. The rearrangement joins TRBV20-1 to TRBJ2-1, with D perhaps being TRBD1 or TRBD2 (6 bases each). The length of the CDR3 is 15 residues. Germline V gene lookup returns CDR1 DFQATT and CDR2 SNEGSKA (reference sequence). The CDR3 protein is CGARDRGRWYNEQFF. CDR3 in DNA: TGCGGTGCTAGAGATCGGGGGCGGTGGTACAATGAGCAGTTCTTC.

This clonotype appeared a few times. This rearrangement joins TRBV2 to TRBJ2-2; D may be TRBD1 or TRBD2 (5 bases each). The length of the CDR3 is 16 residues. The V end lost 1 base, the J end lost 8 bases, and 17 bases lay between the germline ends. Germline assignment: CDR1 SNHLY and CDR2 FYNNEI. The chain's CDR3 is CASSEVGVGTPGELFF. The CDR3 coding sequence is TGTGCCAGCAGTGAAGTCGGCGTGGGGACGCCAGGGGAGCTGTTTTTT. The full variable domain, its missing parts supplied by reference TRBV2 and TRBJ2-2, is EPEVTQTPSHQVTQMGQEVILRCVPISNHLYFYWYRQILGQKVEFLVSFYNNEISEKSEIFDDQFSVERPDGSNFTLKIRSTKLEDSAMYFCASSEVGVGTPGELFFGEGSRLTVL.

The CDR3 region is CASSYGPPGQGKETQYF. In DNA, the CDR3 is TGTGCCAGCAGTTACGGGCCCCCGGGACAGGGGAAAGAGACCCAGTACTTC. The V call is TRBV6-5, the J call TRBJ2-5, with 10 bases matching TRBD1. Trimming cost V 2 bases and J 3 bases; bases outside gene matches: 9. This CDR3 is built from 17 residues. Looked up from germline, CDR1 is MNHEY and CDR2 is SVGAGI.

This clonotype turned up a few times. The genes are TRBV20-1 and TRBJ2-7; possibly TRBD1 or TRBD2 for D (5 bases each). CDR1 is DFQATT and CDR2 is SNEGSKA in the germline V gene (reference sequence). The CDR3 is 15 residues long. Trimming pared 1 base from V and 6 bases from J, leaving 19 bases between. CDR3 loop: CSARGRTSGGGEQYF. The DNA for the CDR3 is TGCAGTGCTAGAGGTAGGACAAGCGGTGGAGGCGAGCAGTACTTC.

This clonotype was seen a few times. V is TRBV3-1 and J is TRBJ2-1, with TRBD2 as a possible D gene (6 bases). Looked up from germline, CDR1 is LGHDT and CDR2 is YNNKEL (reference sequence). The CDR3 totals 17 residues. V shed 6 bases and J shed 0 bases, with 18 bases lying between them. CDR3 sequence reads: CASREGPNSSSYNEQFF. CDR3 DNA sequence: TGTGCCAGCAGGGAGGGGCCTAACTCTAGCTCCTACAATGAGCAGTTCTTC.

This clonotype has a handful of counts. The J gene is TRBJ2-1, the V gene TRBV9, with D perhaps matching TRBD2 (7 bases). Trimming took 0 bases from V and 6 from J, leaving 13 bases between them. This CDR3 spans 15 amino acids. Germline assignment: CDR1 SGDLS and CDR2 YYNGEE. As DNA, the CDR3 is TGTGCCAGCAGCGTAGGGGGGGGGCCCGGCAATGAGCAGTTCTTC. It codes for CASSVGGGPGNEQFF. The full variable domain, completed using reference TRBV9 and TRBJ2-1, is DSGVTQTPKHLITATGQRVTLRCSPRSGDLSVYWYQQSLDQGLQFLIQYYNGEERAKGNILERFSAQQFPDLHSELNLSSLELGDSALYFCASSVGGGPGNEQFFGPGTRLTVL.

This clonotype occurred many times. V usage is TRBV5-4 and J usage is TRBJ2-7; tentatively, D is TRBD1 (6 bases). Trimming removed 2 bases at V and 4 bases at J, with 10 bases between. CDR1 is SGHNT and CDR2 is YYREEE in the germline V gene (reference sequence). This CDR3 contains 13 residues. The CDR3: CASSFDQGYEQYF. In DNA, the CDR3 is TGTGCCAGCAGCTTCGACCAGGGGTACGAGCAGTACTTC.

This clonotype has just a few counts. The V call is TRBV28, the J call TRBJ1-5, with D possibly TRBD1 on 6 matching bases. This CDR3 spans 17 amino acids. The ends were cut back, 7 bases at V and 7 bases at J, with 26 bases in the middle. CDR1 is MDHEN, CDR2 SYDVKM, per germline. CDR3 nucleotides: TGTGCCAGCATTGCCGGACTCCCGGGGGCGCGATCGCAGCCCCAGCATTTT. Residues: CASIAGLPGARSQPQHF.

The rearrangement uses TRBV7-2 and TRBJ2-5; 8 nucleotides align to TRBD1. Germline V lookup: CDR1 SGHTA, CDR2 FQGNSA. This CDR3 is 15 amino acids long. V was pared by 1 base and J by 5 bases, with 6 bases of the junction left unmatched. CDR3 loop: CASSLVQGAWETQYF. The CDR3 nucleotides read TGTGCCAGCAGCTTAGTTCAGGGGGCTTGGGAGACCCAGTACTTC. Together with reference TRBV7-2 and TRBJ2-5, the CDR3 gives the full variable domain: GAGVSQSPSNKVTEKGKDVELRCDPISGHTALYWYRQSLGQGLEFLIYFQGNSAPDKSGLPSDRFSAERTGGSVSTLTIQRTQQEDSAVYLCASSLVQGAWETQYFGPGTRLLVL.

In its sample, this clonotype was seen once. A read error may explain this, as a much larger clone is one base away. The chain joins TRBV28 to TRBJ1-1; perhaps TRBD1 as D (6 bases). Germline CDR1 MDHEN, CDR2 SYDVKM. The CDR3 totals 16 residues. CDR3 sequence: CASSSARDHRDTEALF. Here the CDR3 DNA reads TGTGCCAGCAGTTCTGCTAGGGACCATCGGGACACTGAAGCTCTCTTT.

V gene TRBV7-9 combines with J gene TRBJ1-2; weak D call: TRBD1 (6 bases). CDR3 size: 15 residues. V was clipped by 4 bases and J by 5 bases, with 17 bases between them. From germline, CDR1 is SEHNR and CDR2 FQNEAQ (reference sequence). The CDR3 is CASSSQRTVEYGYTF. Written as DNA, the CDR3 is TGTGCCAGCAGCTCCCAACGGACAGTAGAATATGGCTACACCTTC.

This clonotype was detected a few times. The V gene is TRBV5-1, the J gene TRBJ1-1; D ambiguous. Per the germline V gene, CDR1 is SGHRS and CDR2 is YFSETQ. Trimming cost V 7 bases and J 0 bases, with 7 bases left between them. The CDR3 is 12 residues long. CDR3 coding DNA: TGCGCCAGCGCCGACTTGAACACTGAAGCTTTCTTT. It specifies CASADLNTEAFF.

The CDR3 sequence is CASSEGGRRSGDIQYF. DNA of the CDR3: TGTGCCAGCAGTGAAGGAGGACGCCGATCGGGGGACATTCAGTACTTC. The chain is built from TRBV6-1 and TRBJ2-4; tentatively, D is TRBD2 (6 bases). Trimming removed 1 base at V and 8 bases at J, with 18 bases between. This CDR3 spans 16 amino acids. The germline gives CDR1 MNHNS, CDR2 SASEGT.

The rearrangement uses TRBV20-1 and TRBJ2-2; TRBD2 might be the D (6 bases). The germline V gene has CDR1 DFQATT and CDR2 SNEGSKA (reference sequence). Trimming took off 5 bases at V and 7 bases at J, with 20 bases between the two ends. The CDR3 loop spans 15 amino acids. This chain's CDR3 is CSAPRVVGGFGELFF. DNA for the CDR3: TGCAGTGCTCCCAGGGTAGTCGGGGGATTCGGGGAGCTGTTTTTT.